These 19 T cell receptor beta chains were all obtained from the same sample, sequenced in a study of T cell responses to AZD1222 COVID-19 vaccine. Clones were sequenced by immunoSEQ multiplex PCR, and TCRdb holds only the in-frame ones, with some missing. The sample contains more than 75,000 clones, approximately 89% of which appear only once. Material: peripheral blood, obtained 28 days after the second AZD1222 dose. The receptors originated from an adult who received the AZD1222 COVID-19 vaccine.

V is TRBV7-3 and J is TRBJ2-7, with D tentatively TRBD1 (6 bases). The CDR3 loop spans 16 amino acids. V shed 5 bases and J shed 5 bases, with 22 bases lying between them. Per germline, CDR1 SGHTA and CDR2 FQGTGA. The CDR3: CASSTMGTIFWHEQYF. CDR3 nucleotide sequence: TGTGCCAGCAGCACGATGGGGACAATATTCTGGCACGAGCAGTACTTC.

The chain couples TRBV5-1 to TRBJ1-2; 8 bases map to TRBD1. This CDR3 is 15 amino acids long. Germline CDR1 SGHRS, CDR2 YFSETQ. Germline trimming cut 2 bases from V and 2 bases from J; bases unmatched to any gene: 5. The CDR3: CASSFGQGWNYGYTF. The CDR3 region has the DNA TGCGCCAGCAGCTTTGGACAGGGTTGGAACTATGGCTACACCTTC.

This sequence joins TRBV28 and TRBJ2-3; tentatively, D is TRBD1 (5 bases). This CDR3 is built from 12 residues. Between the trimmed V and J ends, which lost 7 bases and 2 bases, there was a span of 7 bases. CDR1 is MDHEN and CDR2 is SYDVKM in the germline V gene. The DNA of the CDR3 is TGTGCCAGCACCAGGGTCACAGATACGCAGTATTTT. Protein sequence: CASTRVTDTQYF.

The V gene is TRBV2, the J gene TRBJ2-4, with TRBD1 identical over 9 bases. V lost 7 bases to trimming and J lost 0 bases; unmatched junction nucleotides: 7. CDR1 is SNHLY, CDR2 FYNNEI, per germline. This CDR3 spans 16 amino acids. The chain's CDR3 is CASILDRGLAKNIQYF. CDR3 in DNA: TGTGCCAGCATCCTGGACAGGGGTCTAGCCAAAAACATTCAGTACTTC.

Concerning this clone: This same CDR3 is encoded by further DNA sequences in the sample. This chain joins TRBV28 and TRBJ2-1; the match to TRBD2 covers 14 bases. V shed 5 bases, J shed 9 bases, and the junction held 6 bases outside the gene matches. CDR1 is MDHEN and CDR2 is SYDVKM in the germline V gene. The CDR3 has 15 residues. Written as DNA, the CDR3 is TGTGCCAGCAGTCCCGGACTAGCGGGAGGACGTGAGCAGTTCTTC. Amino acids: CASSPGLAGGREQFF.

The chain joins TRBV28 to TRBJ1-4; D is uncertain. CDR1 is MDHEN, CDR2 SYDVKM, per germline. There are 13 residues in the CDR3. V lost 4 bases, J lost 10 bases, and 13 bases lay in between. Written as DNA, the CDR3 is TGTGCCAGCAGTTCCGAAAACGAGGGAAAACTGTTTTTT. Translated: CASSSENEGKLFF.

CDR3 sequence (DNA): TGCGCCAGCAGCCCGACAGTTCTCTCAAGGGAGCAGTACTTC. Encoded protein: CASSPTVLSREQYF. The V call is TRBV5-1, the J call TRBJ2-7, with D maybe TRBD1 (5 bases). There are 14 residues in the CDR3. V gave up 4 bases and J gave up 7 bases, with 18 bases separating them. Germline values: CDR1 SGHRS, CDR2 YFSETQ.

The rearrangement uses TRBV11-2 and TRBJ2-7, with 7 bases identical to TRBD1. From germline, CDR1 is SGHAT and CDR2 FQNNGV. The CDR3 covers 13 residues. The junction had 3 bases not matched to a gene; V was cut back by 3 bases and J by 4 bases. CDR3 nucleotide sequence: TGTGCCAGCAGCTTCGACAGGGTATACGAGCAGTACTTC. As protein: CASSFDRVYEQYF.

J is TRBJ1-5 and V is TRBV19; 10 bases align to TRBD1. Unmatched junction bases numbered 11, after V lost 1 base and J lost 2 bases. Per the germline V gene, CDR1 is LNHDA and CDR2 is SQIVND (reference sequence). The CDR3 is 19 residues long. CDR3 DNA: TGTGCCAGTAGTATAGGATTGTTCCGGACAGGGGGAGGCAATCAGCCCCAGCATTTT. Amino acids: CASSIGLFRTGGGNQPQHF. The entire variable domain, with the rest obtained from reference TRBV19 and TRBJ1-5, is as follows: DGGITQSPKYLFRKEGQNVTLSCEQNLNHDAMYWYRQDPGQGLRLIYYSQIVNDFQKGDIAEGYSVSREKKESFPLTVTSAQKNPTAFYLCASSIGLFRTGGGNQPQHFGDGTRLSIL.

DNA of the CDR3: TGTGCCAGCAGTTTTGACAGGGGCAACATGAACACTGAAGCTTTCTTT. Amino acids: CASSFDRGNMNTEAFF. The V gene is TRBV5-5, the J gene TRBJ1-1; 8 nucleotides line up with TRBD1. From germline, CDR1 is SGHKS and CDR2 YYEKEE (reference sequence). V dropped 5 bases and J dropped 0; count of bases not matched to a gene: 9. CDR3 length: 16 amino acids.

V usage is TRBV2 and J usage is TRBJ2-3, with TRBD2 matching 13 bases. CDR3 length: 15 amino acids. CDR1 SNHLY and CDR2 FYNNEI come from the germline V gene. The ends lost 6 bases at V and 6 bases at J; junction bases unmatched: 6. CDR3 protein: CASRAGLAGADTQYF. The CDR3 DNA reads as TGTGCCAGCAGGGCCGGACTAGCGGGAGCCGATACGCAGTATTTT. The variable domain in full, completed from reference TRBV2 and TRBJ2-3, reads EPEVTQTPSHQVTQMGQEVILRCVPISNHLYFYWYRQILGQKVEFLVSFYNNEISEKSEIFDDQFSVERPDGSNFTLKIRSTKLEDSAMYFCASRAGLAGADTQYFGPGTRLTVL.

The rearrangement joins TRBV2 to TRBJ2-7; D is possibly TRBD1 (6 bases). CDR1 SNHLY and CDR2 FYNNEI come from the germline V gene. Trimming shortened V by 5 bases and J by 10 bases, and 18 bases separated the two germline ends. CDR3 length: 13 residues. The CDR3 protein is CASSRTAIPPQYF. The CDR3 DNA reads as TGTGCCAGCAGTCGGACAGCAATCCCACCCCAGTACTTC. Full variable domain (outside the CDR3, taken from reference TRBV2 and TRBJ2-7): EPEVTQTPSHQVTQMGQEVILRCVPISNHLYFYWYRQILGQKVEFLVSFYNNEISEKSEIFDDQFSVERPDGSNFTLKIRSTKLEDSAMYFCASSRTAIPPQYFGPGTRLTVT.

The chain is built from TRBV27 and TRBJ1-1; D ambiguous. V lost 4 bases to trimming and J lost 3 bases, with 9 bases between them. The CDR3 spans 13 residues. The germline V gene encodes CDR1 MNHEY and CDR2 SMNVEV (reference sequence). The CDR3 sequence: CASSWASDTEAFF. CDR3 DNA: TGTGCCAGCAGTTGGGCGTCGGACACTGAAGCTTTCTTT.

This chain connects TRBV7-6 to TRBJ2-1; TRBD2 aligns across 10 bases. CDR1 is SGHVS, CDR2 FNYEAQ, per germline. CDR3 length: 15 residues. After removal of 5 bases from V and 5 bases from J, the junction contained 6 bases not matched to a gene. The CDR3 DNA reads as TGTGCCAGCAGCGCCGCGGGACTAGCGAACAATGAGCAGTTCTTC. The encoded protein is CASSAAGLANNEQFF. Drawing the rest from reference TRBV7-6 and TRBJ2-1, the complete variable domain is GAGVSQSPRYKVTKRGQDVALRCDPISGHVSLYWYRQALGQGPEFLTYFNYEAQQDKSGLPNDRFSAERPEGSISTLTIQRTEQRDSAMYRCASSAAGLANNEQFFGPGTRLTVL.

The chain recombines TRBV30 with TRBJ2-2; maybe TRBD2 (5 bases). Germline values: CDR1 GTSNPN, CDR2 SVGIG (reference sequence). This CDR3 is 16 amino acids long. V lost 0 bases to trimming and J lost 4 bases, with 15 bases between them. DNA of the CDR3: TGTGCCTGGAGTGTACTAGGGAGCCCCCTCACCGGGGAGCTGTTTTTT. It specifies CAWSVLGSPLTGELFF.

The chain combines TRBV6-5 with TRBJ1-5; unclear D gene. Between the trimmed V and J ends, which lost 0 bases and 6 bases, there was a span of 6 bases. This CDR3 comprises 13 residues. CDR1 is MNHEY and CDR2 is SVGAGI in the germline V gene. Written as DNA, the CDR3 is TGTGCCAGCAGTTACTCCCTTTTTCAGCCCCAGCATTTT. Amino acids: CASSYSLFQPQHF.

This clone has only one observation. The chain uses TRBV5-5 and TRBJ2-3; D not resolved. Germline assignment: CDR1 SGHKS and CDR2 YYEKEE (reference sequence). The V and J ends lost 2 bases and 2 bases respectively, with 3 bases between them. This CDR3 region has 12 residues. CDR3 nucleotide sequence: TGTGCCAGCAGCTTTAACACAGATACGCAGTATTTT. This codes for CASSFNTDTQYF.

The rearrangement links TRBV30 to TRBJ1-6, with a weak D call TRBD1 (5 bases). V lost 4 bases, J lost 6 bases, and 7 bases lay in between. Per germline, CDR1 GTSNPN and CDR2 SVGIG (reference sequence). The CDR3 has 12 residues. CDR3 sequence (DNA): TGTGCCTGGACAGGGATTAATTCACCCCTCCACTTT. Translating gives CAWTGINSPLHF.

This clone was counted between two and nine times. The chain links TRBV20-1 to TRBJ2-2; no definite D call. The CDR3 extends over 11 amino acids. Trimming stripped 3 bases from V and 6 bases from J, with 5 bases between. Looked up from germline, CDR1 is DFQATT and CDR2 is SNEGSKA (reference sequence). The CDR3 loop is CSASPAGELFF. The DNA of the CDR3 is TGCAGTGCTAGTCCCGCCGGGGAGCTGTTTTTT.